This T cell receptor beta chain was obtained from a study of metastatic and nonmetastatic thyroid tumors. The wider study: Peripheral blood and tumor or nodule samples from malignant and benign thyroid patients were compared.

Study-wide results and caveats: For both blood and tumor, malignant thyroid tumors reportedly showed significantly higher TCR beta diversity than benign nodules did.

In the original processing: Differences in CDR3 between clinicopathological groups were drawn on to build a classifier intended to discriminate distant-metastatic papillary thyroid cancer patients. TCRdb re-called clones from the PCR reads using MiXCR. For this entry, the V and J calls and clone size follow TCRdb and not the study's own pipeline. Of tens of thousands of clones listed, around 20% are singletons. No patient had received any treatment before thyroid surgery. Remarks on this clone: Antigen unknown.

The sequence derives from a female donor with papillary thyroid cancer or a benign thyroid nodule (not recorded which). Some clones in this sample may be carry-over from other donors' samples. The sequenced sample was blood.

CDR3 DNA: TGCAGTGCTAGAGCGGCGGGAGTAAGGGAAGAGCAGTACTTC. It yields the protein CSARAAGVREEQYF. This rearrangement joins TRBV20-1 to TRBJ2-7, with 7 bases fitting TRBD2. CDR1 and CDR2 from the germline V gene are DFQATT and SNEGSKA (reference sequence). The trim removed 1 base at V and 7 bases at J, leaving 10 bases unmatched. The CDR3 extends over 14 amino acids.